Below, 9 T cell receptor beta chains from the same sample are listed, as sequenced in a study of response to subunit inactivated influenza vaccine (dated by TCRdb to 2016 to 2018). The method was RT-PCR. The sequencing machine was an Illumina HiSeq 2500. TCRdb reprocessed the public reads (quality trimming at Q25 with fastp, clone calling with MiXCR) and kept in-frame beta chains. When rows share a CDR3 protein, they turn into one entry using the most common DNA and genes. This sample is represented by 200,000 to 300,000 distinct CDR3 sequences; 12% of them were singletons. The leading ten clones occupy 7.8% of the sample. Sequencing was performed on non-naive T cells sorted from PBMCs, taken around 15 days before vaccination. In light of the paper, this sample's cell subset or site label describes: memory T cell fraction. The receptor source for this set is a man in his fifties who received an inactivated influenza vaccine. Donor details come from another sample of the same person, matched by shared clones.

This clonotype was seen many times. The rearrangement links TRBV3-1 to TRBJ2-5; perhaps D is TRBD1 or TRBD2 (5 bases each). The CDR3 spans 14 residues. Germline V gene sequence: CDR1 LGHDT, CDR2 YNNKEL (reference sequence). The germline V and J ends were trimmed by 6 bases and 4 bases, with 15 bases remaining between them. CDR3 in DNA: TGTGCCAGCAGTCGTGGACACGGAGGAGAGACCCAGTACTTC. Amino acids: CASSRGHGGETQYF.

V gene TRBV20-1 combines with J gene TRBJ1-5; 9 positions agree with TRBD1. The ends lost 6 bases at V and 5 bases at J; junction bases unmatched: 5. Germline V gene sequence: CDR1 DFQATT, CDR2 SNEGSKA (reference sequence). The CDR3 length is 13 residues. In DNA, the CDR3 is TGCAGTGCCCGGGGACAGGGTGATCAGCCCCAGCATTTT. The encoded protein is CSARGQGDQPQHF.

This clonotype was seen repeatedly, ten times or more. This sequence joins TRBV5-1 and TRBJ1-5; no reliable D call. The germline V gene has CDR1 SGHRS and CDR2 YFSETQ. V gave up 4 bases and J gave up 6 bases, with 17 bases separating them. The CDR3 is made up of 15 amino acids. The CDR3 DNA is TGCGCCAGCAGCGCGGACGGGAATTGGGCTCAGCCCCAGCATTTT. Its protein product is CASSADGNWAQPQHF.

V gene TRBV7-2 combines with J gene TRBJ1-4, with 8 bases that match TRBD1. This CDR3 is 15 amino acids long. The ends lost 5 bases at V and 3 bases at J; junction bases unmatched: 5. Germline CDR1 is SGHTA and CDR2 is FQGNSA. CDR3 in amino acids: CASSRQGAANEKLFF. In DNA form, the CDR3 reads TGTGCCAGCAGCCGCCAGGGGGCCGCTAATGAAAAACTGTTTTTT.

This clonotype was seen a few times. The chain recombines TRBV20-1 with TRBJ1-6; TRBD1 agrees at 7 bases. CDR1 and CDR2 from the germline V gene are DFQATT and SNEGSKA (reference sequence). The ends lost 4 bases at V and 6 bases at J; junction bases unmatched: 9. The CDR3 is made up of 15 amino acids. DNA of the CDR3: TGCAGTGCTAAAACCGGGACAGACCTTAATTCACCCCTCCACTTT. Protein sequence: CSAKTGTDLNSPLHF.

V is TRBV6-2 or TRBV6-3 and J is TRBJ2-2; 7 positions agree with TRBD2. This CDR3 is built from 14 residues. Trimming removed 7 bases from V and 2 bases from J; junction bases left unmatched: 4. Germline V lookup: CDR1 MNHEY, CDR2 SVGEGT. CDR3 DNA sequence: TGTGCCAGCAATCCGGGAGGAAACACCGGGGAGCTGTTTTTT. Translating it yields CASNPGGNTGELFF.

This clonotype was picked up many times. This chain connects TRBV27 to TRBJ2-3, with 9 positions matching TRBD1. The CDR3 has 14 amino acids. The germline gives CDR1 MNHEY, CDR2 SMNVEV (reference sequence). J was trimmed by 3 bases and V by 6 bases; bases with no gene match: 4. CDR3 sequence: CASRNRGLTDTQYF. CDR3 nucleotide sequence: TGTGCCAGCAGAAACAGGGGGCTTACAGATACGCAGTATTTT.

In the case of this clonotype: The junction departs from the called germline gene at one end, perhaps through a read error. The V gene is TRBV14, the J gene TRBJ2-3; D remains unclear. The germline CDR1 and CDR2 sequences are SGHDN and FVKESK. The CDR3 covers 13 residues. The CDR3 nucleotides are TGTGCCAGCAGCCAAGTCCCCACACATACGCAGTATTTT. Residues: CASSQVPTHTQYF.

J is TRBJ2-2 and V is TRBV9; 9 nucleotides agree with TRBD2. Germline V gene data show CDR1 as SGDLS and CDR2 as YYNGEE. CDR3 length: 16 amino acids. V dropped 4 bases and J dropped 4; count of bases not matched to a gene: 8. As DNA, the CDR3 is TGTGCCAGCAGCCCAACTGGCGGGAGGGCCACCGGGGAGCTGTTTTTT. It translates to CASSPTGGRATGELFF.